This T cell receptor (beta chain) was captured in a study of beta chain features in type 1 diabetes. Since all of the isolated RNA was reverse transcribed, expressed TCRB transcripts were what got sequenced. Sequencing used immunoSEQ multiplex PCR; TCRdb keeps in-frame clones, though not all of them. The table has 300,000 to 350,000 clones, around 7.6% seen once; the top ten hold 0.44%. Germline V gives CDR1 LGHNA, CDR2 YNFKEQ. The CDR3 is 18 residues long. Unmatched junction bases numbered 10, after V lost 0 bases and J lost 5 bases. The rearrangement uses TRBV4-2 and TRBJ2-3, with 11 bases that match TRBD2. This TCR derives from a woman aged 18-35 years in good health. The source material was central memory CD4+ T cells from blood. The CDR3 loop is CASSQDQTSGSVLDTQYF. The CDR3, as DNA: TGTGCCAGCAGCCAAGATCAAACTAGCGGGAGTGTCTTAGATACGCAGTATTTT.